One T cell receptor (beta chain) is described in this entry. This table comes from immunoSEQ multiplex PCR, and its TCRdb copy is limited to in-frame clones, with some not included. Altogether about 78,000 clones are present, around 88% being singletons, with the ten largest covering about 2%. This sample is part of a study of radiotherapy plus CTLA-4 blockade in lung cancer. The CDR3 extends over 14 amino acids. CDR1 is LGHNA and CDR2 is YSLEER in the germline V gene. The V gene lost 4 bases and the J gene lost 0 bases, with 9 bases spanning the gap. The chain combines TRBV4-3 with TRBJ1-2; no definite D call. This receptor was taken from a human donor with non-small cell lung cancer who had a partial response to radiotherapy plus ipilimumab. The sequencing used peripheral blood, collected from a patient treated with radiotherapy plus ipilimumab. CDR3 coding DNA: TGCGCCAGCAGCCCGGGTCTCTCTAACTATGGCTACACCTTC. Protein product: CASSPGLSNYGYTF.